This T cell receptor (beta chain) emerged from a study of OX40 agonist ivuxolimab in advanced cancers. About the research overall: Patients were given ivuxolimab, an antibody that agonizes OX40 (CD134). Past anti-PD-1, anti-PD-L1 or anti-CTLA-4 therapy was accepted, and 40% had received some. Findings and limits, study-wide: Clonal expansion among partial responders at 0.1-3.0 mg/kg ranked near the lowest. At doses 0.1 to 3.0 mg/kg, CD4+ and CD8+ clones expanded.

The data were produced by immunoSEQ multiplex PCR, yet TCRdb's version contains in-frame clones alone and is incomplete. The repertoire consists of tens of thousands of clones, with roughly 92% occurring once and the leading ten covering 0.55% to 0.65%. About this clone: Its antigen is not known.

CDR1 is SGHTS and CDR2 is YDEGEE in the germline V gene. V shed 4 bases and J shed 1 base, with 11 bases lying between them. This CDR3 comprises 14 residues. The origin of this receptor is an adult with an advanced solid tumor such as melanoma, head and neck, liver or kidney cancer. The sample here was CD4+ or CD8+ T cells sorted from blood, taken in a trial of the OX40 agonist ivuxolimab. The chain couples TRBV5-8 to TRBJ1-1; D unresolved. The CDR3 loop reads CASSRRGGNTEAFF. As DNA, the CDR3 is TGTGCCAGCAGCCGGCGGGGAGGGAACACTGAAGCTTTCTTT.